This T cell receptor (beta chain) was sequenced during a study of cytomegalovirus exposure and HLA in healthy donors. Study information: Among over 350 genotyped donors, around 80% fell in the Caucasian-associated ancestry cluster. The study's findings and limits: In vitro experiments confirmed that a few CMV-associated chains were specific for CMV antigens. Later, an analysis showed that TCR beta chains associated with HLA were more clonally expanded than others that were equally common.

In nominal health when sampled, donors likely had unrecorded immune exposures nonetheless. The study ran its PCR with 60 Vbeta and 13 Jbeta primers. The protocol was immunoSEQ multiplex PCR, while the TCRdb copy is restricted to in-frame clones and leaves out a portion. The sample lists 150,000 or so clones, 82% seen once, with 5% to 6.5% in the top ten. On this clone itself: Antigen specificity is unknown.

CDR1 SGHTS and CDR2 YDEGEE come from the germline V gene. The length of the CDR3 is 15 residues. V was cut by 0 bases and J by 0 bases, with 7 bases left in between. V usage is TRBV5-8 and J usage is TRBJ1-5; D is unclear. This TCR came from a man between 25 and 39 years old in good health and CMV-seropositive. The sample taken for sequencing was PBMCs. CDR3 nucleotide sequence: TGTGCCAGCAGCTTGGGAGACAATAGCAATCAGCCCCAGCATTTT. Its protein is CASSLGDNSNQPQHF. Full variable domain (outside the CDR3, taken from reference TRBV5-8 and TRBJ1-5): EAGVTQSPTHLIKTRGQQATLRCSPISGHTSVYWYQQALGLGLQFLLWYDEGEERNRGNFPPRFSGRQFPNYSSELNVNALELEDSALYLCASSLGDNSNQPQHFGDGTRLSIL.